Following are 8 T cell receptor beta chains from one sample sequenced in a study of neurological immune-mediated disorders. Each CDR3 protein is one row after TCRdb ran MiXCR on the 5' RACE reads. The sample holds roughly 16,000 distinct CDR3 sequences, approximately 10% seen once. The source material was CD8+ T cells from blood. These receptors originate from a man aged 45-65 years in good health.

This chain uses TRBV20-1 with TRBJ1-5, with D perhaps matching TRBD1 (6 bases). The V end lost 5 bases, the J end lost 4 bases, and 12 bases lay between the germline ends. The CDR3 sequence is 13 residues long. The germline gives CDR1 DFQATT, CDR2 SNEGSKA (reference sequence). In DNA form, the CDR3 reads TGCAGTGCTCCGGAAGGGGGGAATCAGCCCCAGCATTTT. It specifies CSAPEGGNQPQHF.

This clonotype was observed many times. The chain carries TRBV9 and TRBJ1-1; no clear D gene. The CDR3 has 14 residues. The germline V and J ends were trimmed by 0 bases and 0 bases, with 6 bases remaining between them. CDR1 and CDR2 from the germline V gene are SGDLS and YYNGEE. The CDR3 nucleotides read TGTGCCAGCAGCGTAGGCCACTTGAACACTGAAGCTTTCTTT. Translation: CASSVGHLNTEAFF. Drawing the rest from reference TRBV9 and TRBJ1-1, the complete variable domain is DSGVTQTPKHLITATGQRVTLRCSPRSGDLSVYWYQQSLDQGLQFLIQYYNGEERAKGNILERFSAQQFPDLHSELNLSSLELGDSALYFCASSVGHLNTEAFFGQGTRLTVV.

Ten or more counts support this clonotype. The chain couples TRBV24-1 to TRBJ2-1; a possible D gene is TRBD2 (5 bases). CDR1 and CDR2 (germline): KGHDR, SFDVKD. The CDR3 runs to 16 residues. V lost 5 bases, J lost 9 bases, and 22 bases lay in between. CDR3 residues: CATSGLLTGKTGEQFF. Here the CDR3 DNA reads TGTGCCACCAGTGGGCTTCTGACCGGGAAAACGGGTGAGCAGTTCTTC.

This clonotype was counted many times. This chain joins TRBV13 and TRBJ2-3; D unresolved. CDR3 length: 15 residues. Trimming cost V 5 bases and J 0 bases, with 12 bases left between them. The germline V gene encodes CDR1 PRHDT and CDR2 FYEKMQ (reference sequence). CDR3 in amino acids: CASSRTGESTDTQYF. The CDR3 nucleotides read TGTGCCAGCAGCCGAACTGGAGAGAGCACAGATACGCAGTATTTT.

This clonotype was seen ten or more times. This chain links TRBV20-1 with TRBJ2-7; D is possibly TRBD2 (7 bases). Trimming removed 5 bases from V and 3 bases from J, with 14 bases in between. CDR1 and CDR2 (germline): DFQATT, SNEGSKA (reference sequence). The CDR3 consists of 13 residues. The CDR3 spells CSAPAGANYEQYF. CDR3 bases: TGCAGTGCTCCGGCGGGGGCAAACTACGAGCAGTACTTC.

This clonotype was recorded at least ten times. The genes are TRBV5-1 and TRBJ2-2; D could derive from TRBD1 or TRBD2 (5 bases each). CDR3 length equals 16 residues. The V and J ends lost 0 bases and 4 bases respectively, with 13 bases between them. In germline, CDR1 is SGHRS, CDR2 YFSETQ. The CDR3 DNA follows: TGCGCCAGCAGCTTGGCCTTTTTGGGACCCACCGGGGAGCTGTTTTTT. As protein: CASSLAFLGPTGELFF.

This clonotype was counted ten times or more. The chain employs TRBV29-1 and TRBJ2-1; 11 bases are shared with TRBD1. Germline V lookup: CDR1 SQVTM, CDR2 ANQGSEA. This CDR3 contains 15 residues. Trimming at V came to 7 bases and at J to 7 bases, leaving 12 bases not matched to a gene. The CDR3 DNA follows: TGCAGCGCAGGCACGGGACAGGGGGGAGGTAATGAGCAGTTCTTC. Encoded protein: CSAGTGQGGGNEQFF.

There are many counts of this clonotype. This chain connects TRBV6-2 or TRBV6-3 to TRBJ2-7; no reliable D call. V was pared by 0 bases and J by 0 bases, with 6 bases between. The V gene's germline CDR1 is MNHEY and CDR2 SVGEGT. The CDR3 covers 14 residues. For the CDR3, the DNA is TGTGCCAGCAGTTACTCGTACAACTCCTACGAGCAGTACTTC. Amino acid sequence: CASSYSYNSYEQYF.